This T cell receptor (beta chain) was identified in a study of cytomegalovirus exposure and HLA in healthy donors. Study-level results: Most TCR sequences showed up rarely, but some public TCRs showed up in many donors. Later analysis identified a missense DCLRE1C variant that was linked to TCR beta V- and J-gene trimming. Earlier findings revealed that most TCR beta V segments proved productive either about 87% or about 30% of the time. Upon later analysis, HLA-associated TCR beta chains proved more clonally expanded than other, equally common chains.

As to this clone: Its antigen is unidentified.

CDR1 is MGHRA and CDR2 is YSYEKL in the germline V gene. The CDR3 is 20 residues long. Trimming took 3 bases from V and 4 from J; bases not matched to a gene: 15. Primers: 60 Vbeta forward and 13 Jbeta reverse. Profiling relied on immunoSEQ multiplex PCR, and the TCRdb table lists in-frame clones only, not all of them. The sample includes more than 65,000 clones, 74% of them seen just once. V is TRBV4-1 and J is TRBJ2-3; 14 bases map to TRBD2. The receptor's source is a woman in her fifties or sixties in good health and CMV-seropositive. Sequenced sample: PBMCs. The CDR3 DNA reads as TGCGCCAGCAGCCACGCAGTCACCGGGACTAGCGGGAGAAGTTCAGATACGCAGTATTTT. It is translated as CASSHAVTGTSGRSSDTQYF.